This T cell receptor beta chain came from a study of T-cell reconstitution after alpha-beta-depleted transplantation in children. Study-wide results and caveats: Reportedly, alpha-beta T cells present about two months post-transplant originated from several hundred expanded clones of graft origin. From newly produced T cells came most of the T-cell counts and diversity one year after transplant. Some patients owed their high day-60 TCRbeta diversity to surviving recipient T cells and thymic progenitors.

Trimming took 7 bases from V and 5 from J; bases not matched to a gene: 9. The CDR3 consists of 14 residues. From germline, CDR1 is MNHNS and CDR2 SASEGT. On this clonotype itself: Its target is unknown.

Unique molecular identifiers were used in preparing the TCRbeta library. In TCRdb, the PCR reads were re-called with MiXCR into one record per CDR3 protein. The sample holds some 140,000 distinct CDR3 sequences, around a tenth seen once. The chain combines TRBV6-1 with TRBJ2-5; 8 bases are a match to TRBD1. The sample in question was PBMCs, mostly from graft donor cells, obtained 180 days after TCRalphabeta/CD19-depleted stem cell transplant. The TCR comes from a girl under three years old who had a stem cell transplant for combined immunodeficiency, so the T cells may come from the graft donor. The CDR3 loop reads CASTRGQGGETQYF. The CDR3 region has the DNA TGTGCCAGCACCCGAGGACAGGGCGGGGAGACCCAGTACTTC.